Reported below is one T cell receptor beta chain. Per the authors' pipeline: Reference gene primer amplification in the assay estimated nucleated cell counts. Sequenced by immunoSEQ multiplex PCR; TCRdb stores in-frame clones only, minus some. V, J and clone size derive from that table, while D and trimming were established from the DNA sequence. Of some 70,000 clones detected, over 70% appear once; the ten largest clones hold less than 2.5%. This sample is drawn from a study of blood T cell repertoires in COVID-19. Study as a whole: Acute and convalescent COVID-19 samples came from the United States, Italy and Spain. From T cells, B-cell-depleted T cells, or PBMCs came the material, which was cDNA or gDNA.

Trimming stripped 0 bases from V and 1 base from J, with 16 bases between. CDR1 MNHEY and CDR2 SVGEGT come from the germline V gene. The CDR3 contains 17 residues. Sequencing used peripheral blood. The V call is TRBV6-2 or TRBV6-3, the J call TRBJ2-7; D possibly corresponds to TRBD2 (6 bases). This clonotype was obtained from a human donor in a cohort sampled during active COVID-19. CDR3 DNA sequence: TGTGCCAGCAGTTACTCGCGTGGGGAGGCGGGATCCTACGAGCAGTACTTC. Translated: CASSYSRGEAGSYEQYF.